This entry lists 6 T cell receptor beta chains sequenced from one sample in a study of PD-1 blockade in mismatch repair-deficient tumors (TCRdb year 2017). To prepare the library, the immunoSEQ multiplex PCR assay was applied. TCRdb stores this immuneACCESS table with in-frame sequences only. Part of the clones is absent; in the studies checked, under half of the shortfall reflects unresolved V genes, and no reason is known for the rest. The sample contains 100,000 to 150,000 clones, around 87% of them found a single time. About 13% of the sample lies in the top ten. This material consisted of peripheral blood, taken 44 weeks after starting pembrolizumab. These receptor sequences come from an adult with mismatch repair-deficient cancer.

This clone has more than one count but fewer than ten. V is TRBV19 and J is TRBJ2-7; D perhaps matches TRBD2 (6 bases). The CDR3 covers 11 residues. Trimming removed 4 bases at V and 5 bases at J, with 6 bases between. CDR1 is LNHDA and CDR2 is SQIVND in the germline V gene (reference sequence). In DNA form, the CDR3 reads TGTGCCAGTAGTAGGGGGGACGAGCAGTACTTC. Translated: CASSRGDEQYF.

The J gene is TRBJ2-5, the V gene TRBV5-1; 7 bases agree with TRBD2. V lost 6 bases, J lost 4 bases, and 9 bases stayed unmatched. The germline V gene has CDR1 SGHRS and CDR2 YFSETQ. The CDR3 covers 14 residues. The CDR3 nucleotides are TGCGCCAGCAAATTAGTCGGCGGGGGAGAGACCCAGTACTTC. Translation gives CASKLVGGGETQYF.

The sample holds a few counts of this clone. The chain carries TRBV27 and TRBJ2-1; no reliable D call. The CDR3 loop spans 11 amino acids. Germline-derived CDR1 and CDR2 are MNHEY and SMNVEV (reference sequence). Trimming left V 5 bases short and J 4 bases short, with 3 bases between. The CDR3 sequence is CASSPYNEQFF. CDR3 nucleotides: TGTGCCAGCAGTCCATACAATGAGCAGTTCTTC.

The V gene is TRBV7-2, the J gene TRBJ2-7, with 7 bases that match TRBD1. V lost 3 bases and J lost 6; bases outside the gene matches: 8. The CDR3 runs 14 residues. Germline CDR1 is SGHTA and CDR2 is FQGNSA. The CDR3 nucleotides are TGTGCCAGCAGCTTCCAGGGACAGAGGAGCGAGCAGTACTTC. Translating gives CASSFQGQRSEQYF. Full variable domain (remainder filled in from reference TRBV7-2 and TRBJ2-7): GAGVSQSPSNKVTEKGKDVELRCDPISGHTALYWYRQSLGQGLEFLIYFQGNSAPDKSGLPSDRFSAERTGGSVSTLTIQRTQQEDSAVYLCASSFQGQRSEQYFGPGTRLTVT.

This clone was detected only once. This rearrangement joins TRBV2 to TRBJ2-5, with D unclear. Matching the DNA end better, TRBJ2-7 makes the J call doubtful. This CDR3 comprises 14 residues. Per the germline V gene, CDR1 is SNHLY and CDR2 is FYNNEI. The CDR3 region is CASRVSEMTYEQYF. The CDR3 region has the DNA TGTGCCAGCAGGGTGTCGGAGATGACATACGAGCAGTACTTC.

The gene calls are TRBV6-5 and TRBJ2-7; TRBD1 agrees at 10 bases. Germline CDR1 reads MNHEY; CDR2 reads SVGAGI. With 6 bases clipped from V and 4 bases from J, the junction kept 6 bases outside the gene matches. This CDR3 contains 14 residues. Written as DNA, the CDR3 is TGTGCCAGCAGCCGAGACAGGGGGCTGTACGAGCAGTACTTC. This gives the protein CASSRDRGLYEQYF.